Following are 20 T cell receptor beta chains from one sample sequenced in a study of response to subunit inactivated influenza vaccine. TCRdb called the RT-PCR reads again in MiXCR, with one record for every CDR3 protein. The table shows about 540,000 distinct CDR3 sequences, with approximately 22% occurring only once. The data also belong to a second study, concerning T cells expressing NK-cell markers. That publication notes: Scientists made TCR beta cDNA using 5'RACE template switching with UMIs.

Specimen: CD4+ T cells sorted from PBMCs, collected about 11 days after vaccination. The receptors stem from a man in his forties or fifties who received an inactivated influenza vaccine.

V and J are TRBV4-3 and TRBJ2-2, with no clear D. Germline assignment: CDR1 LGHNA and CDR2 YSLEER. V was pared by 4 bases and J by 7 bases, with 13 bases between. This CDR3 has 14 residues. The CDR3 spells CASSRSKEGGELFF. The CDR3 DNA reads TGCGCCAGCAGCCGGTCGAAGGAAGGCGGGGAGCTGTTTTTT.

The V call is TRBV2, the J call TRBJ2-7; 10 nucleotides agree with TRBD2. The germline V gene encodes CDR1 SNHLY and CDR2 FYNNEI. V shed 6 bases and J 0 bases; nucleotides not matched to a gene: 5. The CDR3 is 15 amino acids. CDR3 nucleotide sequence: TGTGCCAGCAGAGAGGGACTAGCGTTCTCCTACGAGCAGTACTTC. This encodes CASREGLAFSYEQYF. The full variable domain, with the rest looked up from reference TRBV2 and TRBJ2-7, is EPEVTQTPSHQVTQMGQEVILRCVPISNHLYFYWYRQILGQKVEFLVSFYNNEISEKSEIFDDQFSVERPDGSNFTLKIRSTKLEDSAMYFCASREGLAFSYEQYFGPGTRLTVT.

There are a few counts of this clonotype. J is TRBJ2-1 and V is TRBV20-1; 10 nucleotides align to TRBD2. The V gene end was trimmed by 6 bases and the J gene end by 4 bases; junction bases not matched to a gene: 9. CDR3 length: 15 amino acids. The germline V gene has CDR1 DFQATT and CDR2 SNEGSKA (reference sequence). The CDR3 bases are TGCAGTGCGTCCCCTAGCGGGGGTCGGTACAATGAGCAGTTCTTC. Translation: CSASPSGGRYNEQFF.

The chain uses TRBV6-2 or TRBV6-3 and TRBJ2-7; the match to TRBD2 covers 7 bases. J lost 5 bases, V lost 5 bases, and 3 bases had no gene match. The CDR3 runs 12 residues. Germline values: CDR1 MNHEY, CDR2 SVGEGT. The CDR3 DNA sequence: TGTGCCAGCAGTCAGACTAGCAACGAGCAGTACTTC. Translation: CASSQTSNEQYF.

The CDR3 is CASRLIAGNEQFF. Here the CDR3 DNA reads TGTGCCAGCAGACTTATAGCGGGAAATGAGCAGTTCTTC. The chain links TRBV11-2 to TRBJ2-1, with 8 bases aligning to TRBD2. Germline V gives CDR1 SGHAT, CDR2 FQNNGV. J was trimmed by 7 bases and V by 6 bases; bases with no gene match: 5. This CDR3 is 13 amino acids long.

The rearrangement joins TRBV6-2 or TRBV6-3 to TRBJ2-5; TRBD2 matches at 12 bases. Germline V gene lookup returns CDR1 MNHEY and CDR2 SVGEGT. The CDR3 has 18 residues. V lost 7 bases to trimming and J lost 5 bases; unmatched junction nucleotides: 17. CDR3 coding DNA: TGTGCCAGCACCCAAAGCCCTAGCGGGAGGGCGAAATGGGAGACCCAGTACTTC. Translated, it gives CASTQSPSGRAKWETQYF.

A few counts support this clonotype. CDR3 nucleotide sequence: TGTGCCAGCAGCGTAGGACTAGCGGGTCCCCCCTTCAATGAGCAGTTCTTC. Its protein is CASSVGLAGPPFNEQFF. The chain joins TRBV9 to TRBJ2-1, with 10 nucleotides matching TRBD2. V lost 0 bases to trimming and J lost 6 bases; unmatched junction nucleotides: 9. The CDR3 runs 17 residues. Looked up from germline, CDR1 is SGDLS and CDR2 is YYNGEE.

CDR3 bases: TGCAGTGCTAGGTTCGACAGGGGCCCGAACACCGGGGAGCTGTTTTTT. Its translation is CSARFDRGPNTGELFF. The chain couples TRBV20-1 to TRBJ2-2, with TRBD1 identical over 8 bases. This CDR3 contains 16 residues. Per the germline V gene, CDR1 is DFQATT and CDR2 is SNEGSKA (reference sequence). The V gene end was trimmed by 3 bases and the J gene end by 0 bases; junction bases not matched to a gene: 6.

This sequence joins TRBV6-2 or TRBV6-3 and TRBJ2-2, with TRBD1 matching 8 bases. Germline V gene data show CDR1 as MNHEY and CDR2 as SVGEGT. CDR3 size: 13 residues. Trimming at V came to 8 bases and at J to 6 bases, leaving 5 bases not matched to a gene. CDR3 coding DNA: TGTGCCAGCCTCAGGGGGCTGTCCGGGGAGCTGTTTTTT. As protein: CASLRGLSGELFF.

The rearrangement joins TRBV7-9 to TRBJ2-3; 10 bases are shared with TRBD2. J lost 6 bases, V lost 5 bases, and 11 bases had no gene match. The CDR3 totals 16 residues. Germline V gene lookup returns CDR1 SEHNR and CDR2 FQNEAQ (reference sequence). The chain's CDR3 is CASSARLAGVPDTQYF. The CDR3 DNA is TGTGCCAGCAGCGCCCGGCTAGCGGGAGTTCCCGATACGCAGTATTTT.

In its sample, this clonotype was seen a few times. The V gene is TRBV18, the J gene TRBJ2-7; D might be TRBD1 or TRBD2, each matching 6 bases. CDR3 length: 14 amino acids. Germline V lookup: CDR1 KGHSH, CDR2 LQKENI. The V and J ends lost 5 bases and 5 bases respectively, with 16 bases between them. Here the CDR3 reads CASSATGGQHEQYF. The CDR3 bases are TGTGCCAGCTCAGCCACCGGGGGACAACACGAGCAGTACTTC.

This rearrangement joins TRBV7-9 to TRBJ1-1, with D possibly matching TRBD1 (5 bases). Germline assignment: CDR1 SEHNR and CDR2 FQNEAQ (reference sequence). The V gene lost 4 bases and the J gene lost 4 bases, with 19 bases spanning the gap. This CDR3 comprises 16 residues. For the CDR3, the DNA is TGTGCCAGCAGCTCCCCTGCAGGGCAGACCTTCACTGAAGCTTTCTTT. Protein sequence: CASSSPAGQTFTEAFF.

There are a few counts of this clonotype. The V gene is TRBV21-1, the J gene TRBJ1-1; the D call of TRBD1 is as the table states it, not checked on the DNA. TRBV21-1 is noted as a pseudogene. This CDR3 region has 14 residues. The CDR3 DNA sequence: TGTGCCAGCAACCCTGAGTCGTCGAACACTGAAGCTTTCTTT. It yields the protein CASNPESSNTEAFF.

V and J are TRBV19 and TRBJ2-1, with TRBD2 identical over 11 bases. The junction had 2 bases not matched to a gene; V was cut back by 0 bases and J by 4 bases. The germline gives CDR1 LNHDA, CDR2 SQIVND (reference sequence). The CDR3 runs to 16 residues. The CDR3, as DNA: TGTGCCAGTAGTATAGATGGGACTAGCGGTTACAATGAGCAGTTCTTC. Protein sequence: CASSIDGTSGYNEQFF.

This clonotype was counted only a few times. V and J are TRBV24-1 and TRBJ1-1, with D possibly matching TRBD1 (5 bases). CDR1 KGHDR and CDR2 SFDVKD come from the germline V gene. V lost 10 bases and J 3 bases, leaving 14 bases between the germline ends. The CDR3 is 13 residues long. For the CDR3, the DNA is TGTGCCACGCAGTCGTCCAGGGACACTGAAGCTTTCTTT. Translated, it gives CATQSSRDTEAFF.

The J gene is TRBJ2-1, the V gene TRBV6-2 or TRBV6-3; D uncertain. Germline-derived CDR1 and CDR2 are MNHEY and SVGEGT. V shed 6 bases and J shed 4 bases, with 28 bases lying between them. The CDR3 contains 19 residues. The CDR3 sequence is CASRNDIPWGDGSYNEQFF. The CDR3, as DNA: TGTGCCAGCAGAAACGATATCCCATGGGGTGATGGGTCTTACAATGAGCAGTTCTTC.

This clonotype has more than one count but fewer than ten. This rearrangement joins TRBV5-6 to TRBJ1-5; D gene unclear. Looked up from germline, CDR1 is SGHDT and CDR2 is YYEEEE. Trimming stripped 4 bases from V and 1 base from J, with 12 bases between. The CDR3 is 15 residues long. The CDR3 nucleotides are TGTGCCAGCAGCCTAGGGCCGGAGAGCAATCAGCCCCAGCATTTT. It yields the protein CASSLGPESNQPQHF.

The chain has TRBV5-1 and TRBJ2-1; 13 nucleotides match TRBD2. From germline, CDR1 is SGHRS and CDR2 YFSETQ. Unmatched junction bases numbered 7, after V lost 3 bases and J lost 1 base. The CDR3 totals 18 residues. CDR3 amino acids: CASSSGMTSGGSYNEQFF. CDR3 nucleotide sequence: TGCGCCAGCAGCTCGGGGATGACTAGCGGGGGGTCCTACAATGAGCAGTTCTTC.

This clonotype was observed a handful of times. The genes are TRBV28 and TRBJ2-4; D is perhaps TRBD2 (5 bases). Deletions cut 5 bases from V and 1 base from J, with 24 bases between. Germline lookup yields CDR1 MDHEN and CDR2 SYDVKM. The CDR3 contains 19 residues. CDR3 nucleotide sequence: TGTGCCAGCAGTCCCATCTCTCTTGCGGGCCCTCGGGCCAAAAACATTCAGTACTTC. This sequence encodes CASSPISLAGPRAKNIQYF.

The V gene is TRBV7-9, the J gene TRBJ1-4, with 11 bases lining up with TRBD1. Losses at the gene ends were 5 bases for V and 8 bases for J; bases not matched to a gene: 7. Germline assignment: CDR1 SEHNR and CDR2 FQNEAQ (reference sequence). CDR3 size: 15 residues. CDR3 nucleotide sequence: TGTGCCAGCAGCACCGGACAGGGGGCTTTCGAAAAACTGTTTTTT. Translated, it gives CASSTGQGAFEKLFF.